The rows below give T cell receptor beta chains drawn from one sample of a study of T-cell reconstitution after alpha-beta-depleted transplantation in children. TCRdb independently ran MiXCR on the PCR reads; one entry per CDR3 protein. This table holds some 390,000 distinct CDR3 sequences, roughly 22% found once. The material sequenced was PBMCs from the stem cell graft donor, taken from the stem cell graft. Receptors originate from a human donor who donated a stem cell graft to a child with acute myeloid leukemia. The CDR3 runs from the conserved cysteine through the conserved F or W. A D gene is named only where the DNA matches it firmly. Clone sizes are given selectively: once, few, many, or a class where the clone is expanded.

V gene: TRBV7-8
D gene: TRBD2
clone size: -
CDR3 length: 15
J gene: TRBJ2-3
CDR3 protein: CASSLAGGRTDTQYF
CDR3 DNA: TGTGCCAGCAGCTTAGCGGGAGGGCGTACAGATACGCAGTATTTT

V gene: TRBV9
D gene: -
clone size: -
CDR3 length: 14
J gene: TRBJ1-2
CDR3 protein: CASSVEGIDYGYTF
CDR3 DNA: TGTGCCAGCAGCGTAGAGGGAATTGACTATGGCTACACCTTC

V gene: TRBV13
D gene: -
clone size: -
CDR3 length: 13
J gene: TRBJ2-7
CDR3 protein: CASSQDNSYEQYF
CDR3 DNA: TGTGCCAGCAGCCAGGACAATTCCTACGAGCAGTACTTC

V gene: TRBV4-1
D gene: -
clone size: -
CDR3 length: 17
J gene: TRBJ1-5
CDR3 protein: CASSTRGGRGANQPQHF
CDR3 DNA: TGCGCCAGCAGCACGCGCGGGGGCAGGGGCGCGAATCAGCCCCAGCATTTT

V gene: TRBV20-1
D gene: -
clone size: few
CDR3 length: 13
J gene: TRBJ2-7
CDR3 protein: CSARSGNSYEQYF
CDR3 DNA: TGCAGTGCTAGGAGCGGCAACTCCTACGAGCAGTACTTC

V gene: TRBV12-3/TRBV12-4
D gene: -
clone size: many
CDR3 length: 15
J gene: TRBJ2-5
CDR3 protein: CASSLGLLAKETQYF
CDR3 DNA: TGTGCCAGCAGTTTAGGTCTCCTAGCGAAAGAGACCCAGTACTTC

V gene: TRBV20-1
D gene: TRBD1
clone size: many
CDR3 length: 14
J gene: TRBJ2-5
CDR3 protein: CSARVGTGQETQYF
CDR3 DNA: TGCAGTGCTAGAGTTGGGACAGGGCAAGAGACCCAGTACTTC

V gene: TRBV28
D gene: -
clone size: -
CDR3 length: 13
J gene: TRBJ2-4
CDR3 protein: CASLEEAKNIQYF
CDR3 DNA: TGTGCCAGCCTCGAGGAGGCCAAAAACATTCAGTACTTC

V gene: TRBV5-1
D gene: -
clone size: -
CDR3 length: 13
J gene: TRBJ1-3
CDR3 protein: CASSEDSGNTIYF
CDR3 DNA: TGCGCCAGCAGCGAGGACAGTGGAAACACCATATATTTT

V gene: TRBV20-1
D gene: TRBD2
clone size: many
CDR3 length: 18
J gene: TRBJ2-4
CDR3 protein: CSAGAGLEGFIDKNIQYF
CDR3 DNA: TGCAGTGCGGGCGCGGGACTAGAGGGATTTATTGACAAAAACATTCAGTACTTC

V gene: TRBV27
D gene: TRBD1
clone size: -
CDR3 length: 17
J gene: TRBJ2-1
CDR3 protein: CASSPTPRQGSYNEQFF
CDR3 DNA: TGTGCCAGCAGTCCTACCCCAAGACAGGGATCCTACAATGAGCAGTTCTTC

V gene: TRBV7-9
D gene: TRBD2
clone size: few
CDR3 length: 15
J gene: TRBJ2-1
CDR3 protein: CASRLKRESYNEQFF
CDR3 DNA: TGTGCCAGCAGACTGAAGCGGGAATCCTACAATGAGCAGTTCTTC

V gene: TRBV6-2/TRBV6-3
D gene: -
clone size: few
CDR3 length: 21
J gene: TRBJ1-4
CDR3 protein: CASSYNGWAETTPHTSEKLFF
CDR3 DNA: TGTGCCAGCAGTTATAATGGTTGGGCAGAGACTACTCCCCACACTAGTGAAAAACTGTTTTTT

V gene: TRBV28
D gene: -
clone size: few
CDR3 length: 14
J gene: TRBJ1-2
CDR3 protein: CASSLTGPNYGYTF
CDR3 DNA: TGTGCCAGCAGCCTCACAGGCCCTAACTATGGCTACACCTTC

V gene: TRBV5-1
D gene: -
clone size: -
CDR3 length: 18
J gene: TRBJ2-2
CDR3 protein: CASSLSWTVRRDTGELFF
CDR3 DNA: TGCGCCAGCAGCTTGAGCTGGACAGTACGGAGGGACACCGGGGAGCTGTTTTTT

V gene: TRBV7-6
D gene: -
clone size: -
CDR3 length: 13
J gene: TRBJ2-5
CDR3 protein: CASSLSGLETQYF
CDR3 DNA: TGTGCCAGCAGCTTATCAGGGTTGGAGACCCAGTACTTC

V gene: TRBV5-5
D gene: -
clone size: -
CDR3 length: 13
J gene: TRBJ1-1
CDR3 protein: CASSPGWGTEAFF
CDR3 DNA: TGTGCCAGCAGCCCAGGGTGGGGCACTGAAGCTTTCTTT

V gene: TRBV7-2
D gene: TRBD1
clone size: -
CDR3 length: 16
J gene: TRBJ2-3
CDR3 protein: CASSWRDRAFTDTQYF
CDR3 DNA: TGTGCCAGCAGCTGGCGGGACAGGGCCTTCACAGATACGCAGTATTTT

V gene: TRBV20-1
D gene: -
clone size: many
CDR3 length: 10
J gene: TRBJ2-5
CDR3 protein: CSAAKKTQYF
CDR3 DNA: TGCAGTGCTGCCAAAAAGACCCAGTACTTC

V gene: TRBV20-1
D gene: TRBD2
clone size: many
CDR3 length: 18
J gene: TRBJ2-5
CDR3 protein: CSASSPLGLAGFQETQYF
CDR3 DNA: TGCAGTGCTAGTTCCCCCCTCGGACTAGCGGGCTTCCAAGAGACCCAGTACTTC

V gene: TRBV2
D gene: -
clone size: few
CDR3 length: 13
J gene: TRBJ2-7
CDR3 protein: CASSSTYSYEQYF
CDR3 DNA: TGTGCCAGCAGTTCGACTTACTCCTACGAGCAGTACTTC

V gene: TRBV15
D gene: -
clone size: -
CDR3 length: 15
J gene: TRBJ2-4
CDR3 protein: CATSRIAVAKNIQYF
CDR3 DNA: TGTGCCACCAGCAGAATAGCGGTAGCCAAAAACATTCAGTACTTC

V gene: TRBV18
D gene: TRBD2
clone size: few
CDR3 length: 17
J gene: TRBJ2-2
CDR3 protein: CASSPATSGRKTGELFF
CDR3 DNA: TGTGCCAGCTCACCAGCGACTAGCGGGAGAAAAACCGGGGAGCTGTTTTTT

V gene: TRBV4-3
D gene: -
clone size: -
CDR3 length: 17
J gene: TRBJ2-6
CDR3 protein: CASSQDAVRSGANVLTF
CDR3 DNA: TGCGCCAGCAGCCAAGATGCAGTTCGCTCTGGGGCCAACGTCCTGACTTTC

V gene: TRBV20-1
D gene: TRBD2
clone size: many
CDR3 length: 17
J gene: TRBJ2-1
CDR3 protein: CSAREALTGGTYNEQFF
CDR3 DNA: TGCAGTGCTAGGGAGGCGTTGACGGGAGGGACCTACAATGAGCAGTTCTTC

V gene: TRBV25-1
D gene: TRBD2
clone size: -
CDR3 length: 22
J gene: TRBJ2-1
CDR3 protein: CASTVSTGERGLAGSSYNEQFF
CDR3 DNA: TGTGCCAGCACGGTCAGTACCGGGGAACGTGGACTAGCGGGTAGCTCCTACAATGAGCAGTTCTTC

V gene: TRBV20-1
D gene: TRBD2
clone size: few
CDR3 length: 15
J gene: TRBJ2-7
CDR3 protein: CSALLGTSGSYEQYF
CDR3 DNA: TGCAGTGCGCTTCTTGGGACTAGCGGCTCCTACGAGCAGTACTTC

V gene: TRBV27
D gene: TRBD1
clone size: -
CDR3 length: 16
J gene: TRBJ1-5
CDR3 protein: CASSRYSRDRDQPQHF
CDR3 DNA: TGTGCCAGCAGTAGATACTCCCGGGACAGGGATCAGCCCCAGCATTTT

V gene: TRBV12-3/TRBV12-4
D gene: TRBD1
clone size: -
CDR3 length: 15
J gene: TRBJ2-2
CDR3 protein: CASSSHRGWAGELFF
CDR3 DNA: TGTGCCAGCAGTTCCCACAGGGGGTGGGCCGGGGAGCTGTTTTTT

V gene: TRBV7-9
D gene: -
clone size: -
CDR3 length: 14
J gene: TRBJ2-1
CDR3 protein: CASSLGPRHGEQFF
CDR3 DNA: TGTGCCAGCAGCCTGGGACCCCGTCACGGCGAGCAGTTCTTC

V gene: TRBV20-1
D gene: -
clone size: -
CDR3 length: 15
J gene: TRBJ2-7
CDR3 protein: CSARPQPGRQYEQYF
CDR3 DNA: TGCAGTGCTAGACCCCAACCAGGGCGGCAGTACGAGCAGTACTTC

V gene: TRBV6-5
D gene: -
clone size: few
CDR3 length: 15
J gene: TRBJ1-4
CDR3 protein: CASSYNPQTNEKLFF
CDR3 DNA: TGTGCCAGCAGTTACAACCCCCAGACTAATGAAAAACTGTTTTTT

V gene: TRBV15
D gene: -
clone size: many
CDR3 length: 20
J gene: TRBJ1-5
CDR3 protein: CATSRDDWGGVLRKDQPQHF
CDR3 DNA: TGTGCCACCAGCAGAGATGATTGGGGGGGAGTGTTGAGAAAAGATCAGCCCCAGCATTTT

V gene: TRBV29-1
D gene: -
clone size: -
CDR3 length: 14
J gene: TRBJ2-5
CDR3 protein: CSVEIPPGSETQYF
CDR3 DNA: TGCAGCGTTGAAATCCCGCCGGGGTCGGAGACCCAGTACTTC

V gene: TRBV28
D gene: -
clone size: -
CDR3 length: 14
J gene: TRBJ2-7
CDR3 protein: CASSLPGTNYEQYF
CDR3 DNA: TGTGCCAGCAGTTTGCCGGGAACAAACTACGAGCAGTACTTC

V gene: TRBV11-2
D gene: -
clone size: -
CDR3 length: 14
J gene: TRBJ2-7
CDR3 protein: CASSDWTETYEQYF
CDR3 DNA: TGTGCCAGCAGCGATTGGACAGAGACCTACGAGCAGTACTTC

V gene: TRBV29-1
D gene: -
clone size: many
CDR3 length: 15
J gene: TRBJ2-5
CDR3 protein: CSVEDLGSYQETQYF
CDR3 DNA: TGCAGCGTTGAAGATCTTGGGAGTTACCAAGAGACCCAGTACTTC

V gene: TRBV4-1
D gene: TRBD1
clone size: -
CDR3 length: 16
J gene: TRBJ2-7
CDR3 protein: CASSPQGQGPSYEQYF
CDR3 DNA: TGCGCCAGCAGCCCCCAGGGACAGGGCCCCTCCTACGAGCAGTACTTC

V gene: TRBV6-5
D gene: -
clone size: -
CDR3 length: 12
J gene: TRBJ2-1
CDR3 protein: CASSSNREEQFF
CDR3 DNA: TGTGCCAGCAGTTCAAACAGGGAAGAGCAGTTCTTC

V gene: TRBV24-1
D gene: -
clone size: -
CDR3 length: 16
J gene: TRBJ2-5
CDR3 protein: CATSDLRKGSVETQYF
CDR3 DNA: TGTGCCACCAGTGATTTGCGAAAGGGGAGCGTGGAGACCCAGTACTTC

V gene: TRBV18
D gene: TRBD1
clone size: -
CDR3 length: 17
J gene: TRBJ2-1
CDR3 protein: CASSPPRGTDSYNEQFF
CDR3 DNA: TGTGCCAGCTCACCACCTCGAGGGACAGACTCCTACAATGAGCAGTTCTTC

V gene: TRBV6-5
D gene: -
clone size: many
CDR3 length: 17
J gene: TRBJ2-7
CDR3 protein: CASSYSARRMNSYEQYF
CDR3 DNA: TGTGCCAGCAGTTACTCGGCACGACGGATGAACTCCTACGAGCAGTACTTC

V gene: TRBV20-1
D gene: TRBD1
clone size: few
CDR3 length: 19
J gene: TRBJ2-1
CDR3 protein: CSARGTGGGLTQNYNEQFF
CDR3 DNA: TGCAGTGCAAGAGGGACAGGGGGCGGTTTAACCCAAAATTACAATGAGCAGTTCTTC

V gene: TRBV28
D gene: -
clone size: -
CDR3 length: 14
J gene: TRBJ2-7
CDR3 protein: CASSWDKGLSEQYF
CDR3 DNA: TGTGCCAGCAGTTGGGATAAAGGCCTAAGCGAGCAGTACTTC

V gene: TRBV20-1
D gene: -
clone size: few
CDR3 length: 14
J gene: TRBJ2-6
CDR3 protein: CSARGVVGANVLTF
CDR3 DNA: TGCAGTGCTAGAGGAGTTGTGGGGGCCAACGTCCTGACTTTC

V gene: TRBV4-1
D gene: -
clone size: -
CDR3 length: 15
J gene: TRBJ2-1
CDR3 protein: CASSRESSAYNEQFF
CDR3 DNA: TGCGCCAGCAGCCGCGAGAGTAGCGCCTACAATGAGCAGTTCTTC

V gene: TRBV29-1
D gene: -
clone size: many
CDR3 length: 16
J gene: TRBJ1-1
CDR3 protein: CSVEGGSSLPNTEAFF
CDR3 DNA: TGCAGCGTTGAGGGAGGGTCAAGTCTTCCGAACACTGAAGCTTTCTTT

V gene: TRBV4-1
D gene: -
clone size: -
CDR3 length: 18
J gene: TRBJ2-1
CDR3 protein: CASSQDWLAAGLDNEQFF
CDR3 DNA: TGCGCCAGCAGCCAAGATTGGCTGGCGGCAGGGCTCGACAATGAGCAGTTCTTC

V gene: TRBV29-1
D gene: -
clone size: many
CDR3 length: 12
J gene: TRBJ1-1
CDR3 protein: CSVRYMGDEAFF
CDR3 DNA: TGCAGCGTTCGGTATATGGGCGACGAAGCTTTCTTT

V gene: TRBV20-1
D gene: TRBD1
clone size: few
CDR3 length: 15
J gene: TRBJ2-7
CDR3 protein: CSARDRDRVSYEQYF
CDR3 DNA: TGCAGTGCTAGAGATCGGGACAGGGTTTCCTACGAGCAGTACTTC

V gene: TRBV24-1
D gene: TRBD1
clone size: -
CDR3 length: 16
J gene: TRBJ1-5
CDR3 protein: CATSPGQGLSNQPQHF
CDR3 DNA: TGTGCCACCAGCCCCGGACAGGGGTTGAGCAATCAGCCCCAGCATTTT

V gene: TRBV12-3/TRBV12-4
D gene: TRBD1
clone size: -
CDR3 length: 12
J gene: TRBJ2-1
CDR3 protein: CATGQGYNEQFF
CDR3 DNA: TGTGCCACGGGACAGGGATACAATGAGCAGTTCTTC

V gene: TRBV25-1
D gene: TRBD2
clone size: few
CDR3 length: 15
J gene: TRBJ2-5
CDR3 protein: CASSDPSGSGETQYF
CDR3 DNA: TGTGCCAGCAGTGATCCTAGCGGGAGCGGGGAGACCCAGTACTTC

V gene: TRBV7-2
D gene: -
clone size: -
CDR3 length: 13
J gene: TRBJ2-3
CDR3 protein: CASSSLSGDTQYF
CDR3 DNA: TGTGCCAGCAGCTCTCTAAGCGGGGATACGCAGTATTTT

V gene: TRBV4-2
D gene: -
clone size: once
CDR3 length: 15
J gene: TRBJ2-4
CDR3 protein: CASSQGEGAKNIQYF
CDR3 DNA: TGTGCCAGCAGCCAGGGGGAAGGAGCCAAAAACATTCAGTACTTC

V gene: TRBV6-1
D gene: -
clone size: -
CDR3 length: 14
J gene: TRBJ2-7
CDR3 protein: CASSAAEGYYEQYF
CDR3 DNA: TGTGCCAGCAGTGCAGCGGAGGGTTACTACGAGCAGTACTTC

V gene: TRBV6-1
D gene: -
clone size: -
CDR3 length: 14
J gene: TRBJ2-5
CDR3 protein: CASSEVQPQETQYF
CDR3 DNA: TGTGCCAGCAGTGAGGTGCAGCCCCAAGAGACCCAGTACTTC

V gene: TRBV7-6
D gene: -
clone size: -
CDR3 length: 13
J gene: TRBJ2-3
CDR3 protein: CASSRRGTDTQYF
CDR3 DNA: TGTGCCAGCAGCCGCCGGGGCACAGATACGCAGTATTTT